The clone carrying this T cell receptor (beta chain) turned up a few times. Its antigen remains unidentified. CDR1 is MNHEY, CDR2 SVGEGT, per germline. The CDR3 sequence is 14 residues long. The V end was cut by 6 bases, the J end by 3 bases, with 11 bases between. The data were obtained in a study of T cell repertoires in cytomegalovirus infection. Study in general: Selected CMV epitopes included recently identified HLA-C-restricted ones as well as well-studied HLA-B-restricted ones. Public TCR beta signature analysis indicated the presence of both CMV infection and matching HLA type. Study-level points and caveats: HLA-C-restricted, CMV-specific TCR beta clonotypes were dominant ex vivo.

TCRdb redid the calling of the reads with MiXCR, one entry per CDR3 protein. The table has about 220,000 distinct CDR3 sequences, around two fifths seen once. The V call is TRBV6-2 or TRBV6-3, the J call TRBJ2-2; D is undetermined. This TCR came from a human donor in good health (CMV status not recorded). Some clones in this sample may be carry-over from other donors' samples. The specimen was CD8+ T cells from cultured PBMCs, collected from culture after CMV antigen stimulation. CDR3 residues: CASSPRPHTGELFF. The CDR3 DNA follows: TGTGCCAGCAGCCCGCGGCCGCACACCGGGGAGCTGTTTTTT.